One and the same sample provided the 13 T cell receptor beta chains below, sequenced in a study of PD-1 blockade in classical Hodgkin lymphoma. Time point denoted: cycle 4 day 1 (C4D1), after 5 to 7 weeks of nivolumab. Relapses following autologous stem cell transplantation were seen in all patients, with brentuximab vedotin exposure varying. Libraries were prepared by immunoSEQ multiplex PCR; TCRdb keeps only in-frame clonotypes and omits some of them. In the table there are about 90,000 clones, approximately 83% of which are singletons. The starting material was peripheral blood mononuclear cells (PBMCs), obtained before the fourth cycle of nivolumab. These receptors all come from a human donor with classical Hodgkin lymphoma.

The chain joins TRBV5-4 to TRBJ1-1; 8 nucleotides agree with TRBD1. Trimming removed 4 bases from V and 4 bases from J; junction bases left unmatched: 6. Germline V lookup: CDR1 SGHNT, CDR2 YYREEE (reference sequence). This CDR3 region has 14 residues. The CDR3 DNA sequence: TGTGCCAGCAGCACTCCGGACAGGGTCACTGAAGCTTTCTTT. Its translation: CASSTPDRVTEAFF.

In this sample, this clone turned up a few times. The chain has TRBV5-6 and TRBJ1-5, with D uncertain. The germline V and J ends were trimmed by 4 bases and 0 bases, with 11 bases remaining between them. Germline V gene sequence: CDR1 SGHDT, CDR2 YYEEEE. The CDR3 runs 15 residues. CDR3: CASSPGFYSNQPQHF. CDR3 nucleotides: TGTGCCAGCAGCCCGGGGTTTTATAGCAATCAGCCCCAGCATTTT.

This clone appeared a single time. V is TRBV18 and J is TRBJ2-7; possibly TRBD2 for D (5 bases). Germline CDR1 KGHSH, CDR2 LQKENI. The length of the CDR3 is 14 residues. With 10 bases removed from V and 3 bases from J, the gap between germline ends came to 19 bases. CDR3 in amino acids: CAKQRPGRFYEQYF. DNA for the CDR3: TGTGCCAAACAGCGGCCAGGTCGTTTCTACGAGCAGTACTTC. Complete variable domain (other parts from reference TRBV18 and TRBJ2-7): NAGVMQNPRHLVRRRGQEARLRCSPMKGHSHVYWYRQLPEEGLKFMVYLQKENIIDESGMPKERFSAEFPKEGPSILRIQQVVRGDSAAYFCAKQRPGRFYEQYFGPGTRLTVT.

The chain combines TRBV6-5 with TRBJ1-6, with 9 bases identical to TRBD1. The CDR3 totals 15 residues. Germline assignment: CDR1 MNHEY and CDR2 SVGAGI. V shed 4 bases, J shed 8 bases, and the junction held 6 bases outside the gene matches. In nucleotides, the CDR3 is TGTGCCAGCAGTTTCGGACAGGGGAGGCATTCACCCCTCCACTTT. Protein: CASSFGQGRHSPLHF.

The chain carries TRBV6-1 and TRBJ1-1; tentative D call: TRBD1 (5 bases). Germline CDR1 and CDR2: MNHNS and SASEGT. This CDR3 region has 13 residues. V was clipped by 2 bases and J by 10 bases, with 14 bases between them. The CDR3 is CASSESTGLGAFF. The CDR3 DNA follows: TGTGCCAGCAGTGAATCCACGGGGCTGGGAGCTTTCTTT.

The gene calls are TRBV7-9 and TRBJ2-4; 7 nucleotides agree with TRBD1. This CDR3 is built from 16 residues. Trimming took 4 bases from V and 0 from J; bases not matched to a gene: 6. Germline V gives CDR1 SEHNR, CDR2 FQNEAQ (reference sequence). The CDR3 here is CASSYEGQVAKNIQYF. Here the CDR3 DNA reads TGTGCCAGCAGCTATGAAGGACAGGTAGCCAAAAACATTCAGTACTTC.

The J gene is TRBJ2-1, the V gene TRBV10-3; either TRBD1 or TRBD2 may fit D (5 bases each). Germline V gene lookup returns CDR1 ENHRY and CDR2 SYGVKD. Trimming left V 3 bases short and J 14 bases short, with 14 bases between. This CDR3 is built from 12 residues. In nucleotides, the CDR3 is TGTGCCATCAGTGATGGGGGACCGGGGAAGTTCTTC. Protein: CAISDGGPGKFF.

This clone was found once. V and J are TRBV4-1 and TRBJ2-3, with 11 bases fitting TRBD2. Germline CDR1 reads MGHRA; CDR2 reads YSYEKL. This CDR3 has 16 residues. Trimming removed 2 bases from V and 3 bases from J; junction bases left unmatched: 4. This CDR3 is CASSQTRTSGTDTQYF. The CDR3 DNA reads TGCGCCAGCAGCCAAACACGGACTAGCGGGACAGATACGCAGTATTTT.

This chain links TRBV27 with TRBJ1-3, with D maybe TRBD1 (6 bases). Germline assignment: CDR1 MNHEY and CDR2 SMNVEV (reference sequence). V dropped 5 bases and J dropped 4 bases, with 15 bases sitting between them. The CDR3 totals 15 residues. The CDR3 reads CASSLHRASGNTIYF. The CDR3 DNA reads TGTGCCAGCAGTCTGCACAGGGCCTCCGGAAACACCATATATTTT.

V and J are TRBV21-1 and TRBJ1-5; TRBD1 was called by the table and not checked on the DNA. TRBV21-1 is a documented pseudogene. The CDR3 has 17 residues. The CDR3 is CASSPHLTGYSNQPQHF. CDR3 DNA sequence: TGTGCCAGCAGCCCTCACCTTACAGGATATAGCAATCAGCCCCAGCATTTT.

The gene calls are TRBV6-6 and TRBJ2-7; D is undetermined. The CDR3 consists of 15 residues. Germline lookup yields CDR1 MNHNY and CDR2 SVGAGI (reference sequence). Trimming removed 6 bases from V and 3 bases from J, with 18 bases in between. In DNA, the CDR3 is TGTGCCAGCAGCCGCGCAGAAGCGAGAGACTACGAGCAGTACTTC. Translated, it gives CASSRAEARDYEQYF.

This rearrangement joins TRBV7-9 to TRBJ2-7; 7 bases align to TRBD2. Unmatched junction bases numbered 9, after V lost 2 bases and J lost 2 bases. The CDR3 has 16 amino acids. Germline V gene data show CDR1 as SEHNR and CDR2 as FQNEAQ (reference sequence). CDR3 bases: TGTGCCAGCAGCTTATGGGGTACTAGCGTAGCCTACGAGCAGTACTTC. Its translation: CASSLWGTSVAYEQYF.

The CDR3: CASSPPGQGIDSSAFF. The DNA for the CDR3 is TGTGCCAGCAGCCCTCCGGGACAGGGGATAGATAGTTCGGCTTTCTTT. The genes are TRBV7-9 and TRBJ1-1, with TRBD1 matching 10 bases. With V trimmed by 5 bases and J by 11 bases, 17 bases remained unmatched. Germline CDR1 and CDR2: SEHNR and FQNEAQ (reference sequence). This CDR3 is built from 16 residues.